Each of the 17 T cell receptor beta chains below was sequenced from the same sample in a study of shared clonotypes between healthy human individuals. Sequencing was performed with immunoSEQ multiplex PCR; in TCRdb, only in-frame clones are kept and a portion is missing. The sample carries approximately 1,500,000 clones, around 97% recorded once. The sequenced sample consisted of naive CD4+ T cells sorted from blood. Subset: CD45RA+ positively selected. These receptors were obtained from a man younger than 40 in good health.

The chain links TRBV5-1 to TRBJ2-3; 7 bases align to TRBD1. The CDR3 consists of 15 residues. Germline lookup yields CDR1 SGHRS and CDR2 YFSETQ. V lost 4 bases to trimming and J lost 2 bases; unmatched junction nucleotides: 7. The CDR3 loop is CASSRGTAYTDTQYF. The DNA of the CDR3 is TGCGCCAGCAGCAGGGGGACAGCGTACACAGATACGCAGTATTTT. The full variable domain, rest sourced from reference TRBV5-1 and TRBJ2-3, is KAGVTQTPRYLIKTRGQQVTLSCSPISGHRSVSWYQQTPGQGLQFLFEYFSETQRNKGNFPGRFSGRQFSNSRSEMNVSTLELGDSALYLCASSRGTAYTDTQYFGPGTRLTVL.

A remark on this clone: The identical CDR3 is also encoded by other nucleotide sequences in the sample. CDR3 sequence (DNA): TGCAGCGTGGCTTCAGGCGGCGAGCAGTTCTTC. Translation gives CSVASGGEQFF. The rearrangement links TRBV29-1 to TRBJ2-1; no reliable D call. With 6 bases removed from V and 10 bases from J, the gap between germline ends came to 13 bases. Per germline, CDR1 SQVTM and CDR2 ANQGSEA. There are 11 residues in the CDR3.

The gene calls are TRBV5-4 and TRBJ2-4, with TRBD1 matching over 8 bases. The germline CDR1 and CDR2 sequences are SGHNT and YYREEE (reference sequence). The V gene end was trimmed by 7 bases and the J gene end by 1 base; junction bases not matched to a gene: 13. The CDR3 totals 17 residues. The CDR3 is CASSDLGQGEAKNIQYF. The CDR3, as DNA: TGTGCCAGCTCGGACCTCGGACAGGGTGAGGCCAAAAACATTCAGTACTTC.

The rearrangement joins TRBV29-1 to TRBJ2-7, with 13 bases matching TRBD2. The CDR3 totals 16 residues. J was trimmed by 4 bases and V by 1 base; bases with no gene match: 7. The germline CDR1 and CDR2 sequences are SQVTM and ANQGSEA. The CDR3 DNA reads TGCAGCGTTGAAGGGACCGCGGGACTAGCGGGGTACGAGCAGTACTTC. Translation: CSVEGTAGLAGYEQYF.

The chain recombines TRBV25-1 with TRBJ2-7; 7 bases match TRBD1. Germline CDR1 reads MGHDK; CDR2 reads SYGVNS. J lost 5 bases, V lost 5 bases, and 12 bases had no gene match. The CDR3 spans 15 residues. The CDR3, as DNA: TGTGCCAGCAGTCTAGGGGGACAGACGCTACACGAGCAGTACTTC. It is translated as CASSLGGQTLHEQYF.

The CDR3 DNA reads TGTGCCAGCAGTGGTCTGTATAGACCCGGAGGAGGGTTGGCCATTCAGTACTTC. Translated: CASSGLYRPGGGLAIQYF. This chain connects TRBV6-1 to TRBJ2-4; D may be TRBD2 (6 bases). The CDR3 length is 18 residues. V shed 4 bases and J shed 9 bases, with 28 bases lying between them. The V gene's germline CDR1 is MNHNS and CDR2 SASEGT.

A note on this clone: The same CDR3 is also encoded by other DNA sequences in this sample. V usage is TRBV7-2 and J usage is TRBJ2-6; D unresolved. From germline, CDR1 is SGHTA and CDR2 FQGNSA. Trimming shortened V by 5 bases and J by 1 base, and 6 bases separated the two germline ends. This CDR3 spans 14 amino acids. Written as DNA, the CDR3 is TGTGCCAGCAGCCCAAATTCTGGGGCCAACGTCCTGACTTTC. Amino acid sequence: CASSPNSGANVLTF.

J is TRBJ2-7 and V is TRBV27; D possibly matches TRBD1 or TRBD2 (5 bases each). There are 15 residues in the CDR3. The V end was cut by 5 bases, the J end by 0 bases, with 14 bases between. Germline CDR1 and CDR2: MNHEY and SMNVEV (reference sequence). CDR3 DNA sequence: TGTGCCAGCAGTGCTACCGGGACCTACTCCTACGAGCAGTACTTC. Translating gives CASSATGTYSYEQYF.

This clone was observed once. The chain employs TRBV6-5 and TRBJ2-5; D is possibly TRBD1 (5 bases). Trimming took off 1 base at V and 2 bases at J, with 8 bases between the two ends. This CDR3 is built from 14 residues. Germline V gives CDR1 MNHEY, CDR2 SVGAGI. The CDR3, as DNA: TGTGCCAGCAGTTACTGGGGCCAGCAAGAGACCCAGTACTTC. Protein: CASSYWGQQETQYF.

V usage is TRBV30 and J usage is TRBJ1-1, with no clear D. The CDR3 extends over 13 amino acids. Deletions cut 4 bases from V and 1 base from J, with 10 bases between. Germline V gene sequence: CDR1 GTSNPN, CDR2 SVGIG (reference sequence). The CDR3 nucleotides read TGTGCCTGGAATGGGCCTGGGAACACTGAAGCTTTCTTT. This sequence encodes CAWNGPGNTEAFF.

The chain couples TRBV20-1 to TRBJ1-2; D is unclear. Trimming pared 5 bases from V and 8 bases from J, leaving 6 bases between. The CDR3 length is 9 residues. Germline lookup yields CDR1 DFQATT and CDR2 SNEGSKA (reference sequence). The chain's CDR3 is CSAHRGYTF. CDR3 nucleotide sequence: TGCAGTGCTCATAGGGGCTACACCTTC.

The CDR3, as DNA: TGTGCCAGCAGCGTAGCGGGAGCGACCTCCTACAATGAGCAGTTCTTC. Translation: CASSVAGATSYNEQFF. The J gene is TRBJ2-1, the V gene TRBV9; D is possibly TRBD2 (6 bases). V lost 0 bases, J lost 0 bases, and 10 bases lay in between. Germline-derived CDR1 and CDR2 are SGDLS and YYNGEE. This CDR3 is 16 amino acids long.

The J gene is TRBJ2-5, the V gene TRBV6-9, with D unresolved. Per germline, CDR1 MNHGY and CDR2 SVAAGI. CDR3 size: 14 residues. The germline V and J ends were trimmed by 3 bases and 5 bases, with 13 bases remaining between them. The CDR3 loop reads CASSYAPSSETQYF. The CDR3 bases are TGTGCCAGCAGTTACGCCCCATCTTCGGAGACCCAGTACTTC.

The CDR3 is CASSAEPLAAYTGELFF. The CDR3 region has the DNA TGTGCCAGCAGCGCCGAACCCCTAGCGGCCTACACCGGGGAGCTGTTTTTT. The chain employs TRBV7-3 and TRBJ2-2; TRBD2 agrees at 7 bases. Germline V CDR1 and CDR2: SGHTA, FQGTGA. The CDR3 contains 17 residues. V trimming: 5 bases; J trimming: 3 bases; junction bases outside the gene matches: 12.

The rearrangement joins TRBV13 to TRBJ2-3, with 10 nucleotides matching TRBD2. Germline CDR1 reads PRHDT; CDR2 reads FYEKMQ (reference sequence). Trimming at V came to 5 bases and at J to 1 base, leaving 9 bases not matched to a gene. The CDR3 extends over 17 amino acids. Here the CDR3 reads CASSPVAGGFRTDTQYF. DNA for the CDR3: TGTGCCAGCAGCCCCGTAGCGGGAGGATTCCGCACAGATACGCAGTATTTT.

The CDR3 coding sequence is TGTGCCAGCAGCTTGAAAAGGGGCCGCAATCAGCCCCAGCATTTT. Its protein is CASSLKRGRNQPQHF. V is TRBV7-2 and J is TRBJ1-5; maybe TRBD1 (5 bases). This CDR3 comprises 15 residues. Germline CDR1 reads SGHTA; CDR2 reads FQGNSA. Between the trimmed V and J ends, which lost 3 bases and 2 bases, there was a span of 11 bases.

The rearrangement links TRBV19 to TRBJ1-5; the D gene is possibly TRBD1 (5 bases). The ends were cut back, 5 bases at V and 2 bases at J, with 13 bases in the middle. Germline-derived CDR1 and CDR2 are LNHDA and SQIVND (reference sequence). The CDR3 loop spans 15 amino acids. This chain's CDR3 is CASSARVGGNQPQHF. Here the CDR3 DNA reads TGTGCCAGTAGTGCCAGGGTCGGAGGCAATCAGCCCCAGCATTTT.